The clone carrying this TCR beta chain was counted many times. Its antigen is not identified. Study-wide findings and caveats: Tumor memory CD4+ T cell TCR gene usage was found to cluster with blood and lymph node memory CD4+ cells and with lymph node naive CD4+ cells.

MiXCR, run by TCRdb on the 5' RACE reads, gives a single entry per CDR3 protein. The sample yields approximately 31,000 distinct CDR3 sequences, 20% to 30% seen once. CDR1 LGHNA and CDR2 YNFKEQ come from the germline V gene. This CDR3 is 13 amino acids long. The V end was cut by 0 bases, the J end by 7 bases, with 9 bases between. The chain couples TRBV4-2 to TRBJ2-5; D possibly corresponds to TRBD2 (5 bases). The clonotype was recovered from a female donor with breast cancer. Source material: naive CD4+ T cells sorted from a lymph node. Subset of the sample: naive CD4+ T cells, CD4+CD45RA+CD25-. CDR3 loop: CASSQDGERTQYF. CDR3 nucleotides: TGTGCCAGCAGCCAAGATGGGGAGAGGACCCAGTACTTC.